The clone carrying this T cell receptor (beta chain) has a handful of counts. Germline CDR1 is LGHDT and CDR2 is YNNKEL (reference sequence). The V gene end was trimmed by 4 bases and the J gene end by 2 bases; junction bases not matched to a gene: 6. The CDR3 consists of 17 residues. Using its own MiXCR run on the RT-PCR reads, TCRdb lists one record per CDR3 protein. The sample holds more than 550,000 distinct CDR3 sequences, approximately 14% seen once. The chain recombines TRBV3-1 with TRBJ2-6; 9 nucleotides line up with TRBD1. The clonotype originates from a female donor in good health, serving as a healthy control. Sequencing was performed on memory CD4+ T cells from blood. The CDR3 region is CASSPGQGSAGANVLTF. In DNA, the CDR3 is TGTGCCAGCAGCCCGGGACAGGGATCAGCTGGGGCCAACGTCCTGACTTTC.